This TCR beta chain was recorded in a study of T-cell memory formation after mild COVID-19. The table lists this clonotype with a few counts. Its antigen is still unknown. UMIs and sample barcodes were carried by the TCR alpha and TCR beta cDNA libraries that 5'RACE produced using constant-segment primers. TCRdb passed the 5' RACE reads through MiXCR, listing each CDR3 protein once. The sample lists approximately 180,000 distinct CDR3 sequences, under 20% seen once, with approximately 2% in the top ten. V was shortened by 2 bases and J by 0 bases, with 17 bases between the two germline ends. Germline V lookup: CDR1 MNHEY, CDR2 SVGAGI. This CDR3 has 18 residues. Findings and limits, study-wide: Pre-infection memory carried some responding clones, suggesting that cross-reactive memory joined.

V and J are TRBV6-5 and TRBJ2-4; D may be TRBD2 (7 bases). Sequences were obtained from PBMCs or a T cell subset sorted from them (not recorded which). The TCR comes from an adult woman who had mild COVID-19 (a few samples of this study predate the infection). Cell type and time point are not known. The CDR3 sequence: CASSYAGARALAKNIQYF. The CDR3 DNA is TGTGCCAGCAGTTACGCGGGGGCGCGAGCCCTAGCCAAAAACATTCAGTACTTC.